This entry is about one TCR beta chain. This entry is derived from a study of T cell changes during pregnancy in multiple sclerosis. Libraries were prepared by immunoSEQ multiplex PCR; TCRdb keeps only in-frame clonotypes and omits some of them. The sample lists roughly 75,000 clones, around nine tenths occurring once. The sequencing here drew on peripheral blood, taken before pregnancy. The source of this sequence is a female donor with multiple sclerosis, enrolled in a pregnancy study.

CDR3 in amino acids: CAISESGASANTEAFF. CDR3 DNA: TGTGCCATCAGTGAGTCAGGGGCCTCGGCCAACACTGAAGCTTTCTTT. The chain joins TRBV10-3 to TRBJ1-1; D is possibly TRBD1 (5 bases). Between the trimmed V and J ends, which lost 0 bases and 2 bases, there was a span of 13 bases. Germline CDR1 ENHRY, CDR2 SYGVKD. This CDR3 contains 16 residues.